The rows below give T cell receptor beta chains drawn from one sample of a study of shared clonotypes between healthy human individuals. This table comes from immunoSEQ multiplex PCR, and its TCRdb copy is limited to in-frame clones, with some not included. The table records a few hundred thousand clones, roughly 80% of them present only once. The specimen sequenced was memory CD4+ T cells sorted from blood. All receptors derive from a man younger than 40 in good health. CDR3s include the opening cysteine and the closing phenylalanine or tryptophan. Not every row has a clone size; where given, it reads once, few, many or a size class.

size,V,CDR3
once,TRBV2,CASLGTQHEQYF
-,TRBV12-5,CASGQEVGTEAFF
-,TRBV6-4,CASSREGLHGEDGYTF
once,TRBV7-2,CASSPGGPAYYGYTF
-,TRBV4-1,CASSQDLLAGGPTDTQYF
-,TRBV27,CASSHRGYEQYF
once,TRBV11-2,CASSLGYNEQFF
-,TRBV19,CASSPSHLAGGPFIYEQFF
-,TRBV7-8,CASSLDGSRAGYEQYF
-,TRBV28,CASSGTGTGYTF
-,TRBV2,CASRRQGSETIF
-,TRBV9,CASSVGIAGANTQYF
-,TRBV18,CASSPSRGGSSYNSPLHF
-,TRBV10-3,CAISGTVYEQYF
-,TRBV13,CASSPLGRAGGNTGELFF
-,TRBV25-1,CASSVPEGGTGVREQYF
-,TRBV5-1,CASSLGNEQFF
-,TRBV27,CASSSGLAGGPAGELFF
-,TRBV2,CASSEKLTRSSYNSPLHF
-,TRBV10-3,CAISESRLAGGHTGELFF
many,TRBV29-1,CSVEPGGSFYNEQFF
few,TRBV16,CASSQFEGAHEQYF
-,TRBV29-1,CSVMDYEQYF
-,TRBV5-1,CASSQRGATDTQYF
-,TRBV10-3,CAIRPGQASQETQYF
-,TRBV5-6,CASSFSGPQHF
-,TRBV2,CASSGLGIYNEQFF
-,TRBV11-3,CASSPATGGSNQYF
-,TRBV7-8,CASSLGLAGELQYF
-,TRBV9,CASSVAGQGAPYEQYF
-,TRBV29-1,CSVQGLAGRLETQYF
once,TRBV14,CASSRLDAGTSGRTGELFF
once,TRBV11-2,CASSLGASDTQYF
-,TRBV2,CASRKSGLTYANTGELFF
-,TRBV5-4,CASHPGTRVETQYF
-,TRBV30,CAWNFAHEQYF
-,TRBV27,CASSFLSPPSNEQFF
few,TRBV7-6,CASSLVGERETQYF
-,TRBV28,CAIRGQGPHEQYF
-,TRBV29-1,CSVVLAGGASETQYF
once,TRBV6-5,CASSWAETQYF
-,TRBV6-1,CASSPEPGPRQYF
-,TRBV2,CASSEYLTGELFF
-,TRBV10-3,CAIRQTAGSNQPQHF
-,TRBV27,CASSTTDEQFF
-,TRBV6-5,CASSRPGYETQYF
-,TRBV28,CASSFGGAGGAVQPQHF
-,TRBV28,CASSLPGQGLQPQHF
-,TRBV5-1,CASSPPSGNNNEQFF
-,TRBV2,CASSEPNYEQYF
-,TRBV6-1,CASSERGQHF